Listed below are T cell receptor beta chains from one sample, sequenced in a study of PD-L1 blockade in urothelial cancer. Clones were read by immunoSEQ multiplex PCR, and TCRdb kept only the in-frame ones, dropping some. The sample gives approximately 90,000 clones, more than 70% of which show up once; about 15% is in the top ten. The sample consisted of PBMCs, taken around atezolizumab (anti-PD-L1) treatment. The source of these receptors is a man between 60 and 75 years old with urothelial cancer. CDR3s leave out the opening cysteine and the closing phenylalanine or tryptophan. The order of the fields is V gene, CDR3 protein.

v_gene: TRBV5-1; CDR3aa: ASSPLYGGKLF
v_gene: TRBV6-5; CDR3aa: ASSGTGRNQPQH
v_gene: TRBV9; CDR3aa: ASSGDIGLSGPPEAF
v_gene: TRBV9; CDR3aa: ASMSSGYGYT
v_gene: TRBV7-6; CDR3aa: AVGRGYNEQF
v_gene: TRBV2; CDR3aa: ASSEVPSGTEAF
v_gene: TRBV6-6; CDR3aa: ASSDGTGLGQPQH
v_gene: TRBV28; CDR3aa: ASRVPAGNNHEQY
v_gene: TRBV5-4; CDR3aa: ASSFSGGAQETQY
v_gene: TRBV7-9; CDR3aa: ASSPRLAEKETQY
v_gene: TRBV30; CDR3aa: AWSPGQALYGYT
v_gene: TRBV7-2; CDR3aa: ASSTTALAEQY
v_gene: TRBV7-2; CDR3aa: ASSLGGVSGGRY
v_gene: TRBV28; CDR3aa: ASSRTSWGQY
v_gene: TRBV13; CDR3aa: ASSLASDRLGYEQY
v_gene: TRBV9; CDR3aa: ASSAAGSGTAYEQY
v_gene: TRBV7-2; CDR3aa: ASSIREEAF
v_gene: TRBV30; CDR3aa: AWTSLGANTEAF
v_gene: TRBV5-1; CDR3aa: ASSPGWTGVDTEAF
v_gene: TRBV6-5; CDR3aa: ASSYTNRDTEAF
v_gene: TRBV9; CDR3aa: ASSVARTGNNEQF
v_gene: TRBV7-3; CDR3aa: ASSLTLGNIQY
v_gene: TRBV2; CDR3aa: ASRWAPSWDGYT
v_gene: TRBV5-6; CDR3aa: ASSIPGLAVQETQY
v_gene: TRBV6-4; CDR3aa: ASSDSAWLGTSVEETQY
v_gene: TRBV18; CDR3aa: ASSPYVTNTQY
v_gene: TRBV4-1; CDR3aa: ASSHRTGNTEAF
v_gene: TRBV5-8; CDR3aa: ASSLDGRGAYEQY
v_gene: TRBV5-1; CDR3aa: ASSLRRGYEQY
v_gene: TRBV6-1; CDR3aa: ASSEGPEAF
v_gene: TRBV2; CDR3aa: ASRVQGPADTQY
v_gene: TRBV7-6; CDR3aa: ASSLPAGVGEKLF
v_gene: TRBV6-5; CDR3aa: ASSYARTGGFEKLF
v_gene: TRBV5-1; CDR3aa: ASSFLLAGGTDTQY
v_gene: TRBV4-1; CDR3aa: ASSQVDLITYNEQF
v_gene: TRBV5-1; CDR3aa: ASSFWDRATLKETQY
v_gene: TRBV11-2; CDR3aa: ASSLDLGGLTYNEQF
v_gene: TRBV13; CDR3aa: ATRAGGTYEQY
v_gene: TRBV5-1; CDR3aa: ASSLAGYGYT
v_gene: TRBV7-9; CDR3aa: ASSLFRQGLNEQY
v_gene: TRBV6-1; CDR3aa: ASSRSGGGQETQY